This T cell receptor (beta chain) was found in a study of blood T cell repertoires in COVID-19. Background on the study: PBMCs, B-cell-depleted T cells, or T cells provided the cDNA or gDNA that made up the material.

The protocol was immunoSEQ multiplex PCR, while the TCRdb copy is restricted to in-frame clones and leaves out a portion. The sample yields around 190,000 clones, roughly 89% seen once. Germline V gene lookup returns CDR1 SEHNR and CDR2 FQNEAQ (reference sequence). This CDR3 is built from 15 residues. The V end lost 5 bases, the J end lost 11 bases, and 19 bases lay between the germline ends. This TCR was sampled from a woman in her twenties or thirties who had been exposed to COVID-19. The chain has TRBV7-9 and TRBJ1-6; TRBD1 is a possible D gene (6 bases). Sequenced input: PBMCs or T cells enriched from blood (not recorded which). The CDR3 coding sequence is TGTGCCAGCAGCCCAATACAGGGTGGGGGGGCACCCCTCCACTTT. Its protein product is CASSPIQGGGAPLHF.